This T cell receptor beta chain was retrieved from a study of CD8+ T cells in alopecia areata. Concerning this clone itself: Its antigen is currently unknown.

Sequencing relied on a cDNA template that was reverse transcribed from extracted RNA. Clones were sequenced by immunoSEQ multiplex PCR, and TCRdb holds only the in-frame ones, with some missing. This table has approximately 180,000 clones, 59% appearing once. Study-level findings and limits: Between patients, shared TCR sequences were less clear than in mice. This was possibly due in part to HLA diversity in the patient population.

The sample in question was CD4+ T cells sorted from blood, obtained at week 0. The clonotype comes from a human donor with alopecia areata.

The CDR3 here is CATSRDYTKLFF. The CDR3 DNA is TGTGCCACCAGCAGAGACTACACAAAGCTGTTTTTT. This chain connects TRBV15 to TRBJ2-2; D not resolved. Between the trimmed V and J ends, which lost 0 bases and 12 bases, there was a span of 8 bases. The germline V gene has CDR1 LNHNV and CDR2 YYDKDF (reference sequence). This CDR3 has 12 amino acids. The full variable domain, with the rest looked up from reference TRBV15 and TRBJ2-2, is DAMVIQNPRYQVTQFGKPVTLSCSQTLNHNVMYWYQQKSSQAPKLLFHYYDKDFNNEADTPDNFQSRRPNTSFCFLDIRSPGLGDTAMYLCATSRDYTKLFFGEGSRLTVL.